A selection of T cell receptor beta chains follows, all from one sample in a study of type 1 regulatory T cells. A single record per CDR3 protein comes from TCRdb applying MiXCR to the reads. Of about 62,000 distinct CDR3 sequences in the sample, less than 70% were seen once. Antigens of these TCRs are unknown. Specimen: cultured non-Tr1 T cells, either the whole culture or a sorted T cell fraction (not recorded which). These receptors were collected from a human donor in good health. Both conserved end residues are part of each CDR3. The D gene is left open where the match is weak. The size field is filled for only some rows; it gives once, few, many or a size class.

NA	15	TRBV20-1	TRBJ2-2	TRBD2	CSASPGTSGTGELVF	TGCAGTGCTAGCCCCGGGACTAGCGGAACCGGGGAGCTGGTTTTT
NA	14	TRBV18	TRBJ2-1	NA	CASSPSISYNEQFF	TGTGCCAGCTCACCTTCGATCTCCTACAATGAGCAGTTCTTC
NA	15	TRBV5-1	TRBJ1-6	NA	CASSDLGGRNSPLHF	TGCGCCAGCAGCGACCTCGGTGGGCGGAATTCACCCCTCCACTTT
NA	13	TRBV11-3	TRBJ2-7	NA	CASSAESSYEQYF	TGTGCCAGCAGCGCCGAGAGCTCCTACGAGCAGTACTTC
few	13	TRBV9	TRBJ1-1	NA	CASNPFGVGEAFF	TGTGCCAGCAACCCCTTCGGGGTCGGTGAAGCTTTCTTT
few	15	TRBV4-1	TRBJ1-2	TRBD1	CASSQPKDRGYGYTF	TGCGCCAGCAGCCAACCAAAAGACAGGGGCTATGGCTACACCTTC
NA	14	TRBV7-7	TRBJ2-2	TRBD2	CASSLASGTGELFF	TGTGCCAGCAGCTTAGCTAGCGGGACCGGGGAGCTGTTTTTT
NA	15	TRBV6-5	TRBJ1-4	NA	CASSYFSGGQGKLFF	TGTGCCAGCAGTTATTTTTCTGGGGGGCAGGGAAAACTGTTTTTT
few	16	TRBV3-1	TRBJ1-1	NA	CASSQVTQGEHTEAFF	TGTGCCAGCAGCCAAGTGACCCAGGGAGAGCACACTGAAGCTTTCTTT
NA	13	TRBV9	TRBJ1-1	NA	CASSVVWDTEAFF	TGTGCCAGCAGCGTAGTGTGGGATACTGAAGCTTTCTTT
NA	16	TRBV2	TRBJ2-7	NA	CASNRLEGTLANEQYF	TGTGCCAGCAATAGACTGGAGGGGACCCTAGCCAACGAGCAGTACTTC
NA	13	TRBV12-3/TRBV12-4	TRBJ2-7	NA	CASSFNGIYEQYF	TGTGCCAGCAGTTTCAACGGGATCTACGAGCAGTACTTC
few	14	TRBV20-1	TRBJ2-5	TRBD2	CSAPSGRAGETQYF	TGCAGTGCCCCGAGCGGGAGGGCCGGAGAGACCCAGTACTTC
NA	13	TRBV18	TRBJ2-1	NA	CASSPRRDNEQFF	TGTGCCAGCTCACCTCGACGGGACAATGAGCAGTTCTTC
few	11	TRBV3-1	TRBJ2-7	NA	CASSQQGQQYF	TGTGCCAGCAGCCAACAAGGTCAGCAGTACTTC
few	16	TRBV15	TRBJ2-3	NA	CATSRGTGVQGNTQYF	TGTGCCACCAGCAGAGGGACCGGGGTTCAGGGCAATACGCAGTATTTT
NA	15	TRBV6-2/TRBV6-3	TRBJ1-1	TRBD1	CASREPGQRSTEAFF	TGTGCCAGCAGAGAACCGGGACAGAGAAGCACTGAAGCTTTCTTT
NA	17	TRBV20-1	TRBJ2-3	TRBD2	CSAKGLAGVPSTDTQYF	TGCAGTGCTAAGGGACTAGCGGGAGTTCCCAGCACAGATACGCAGTATTTT
medium-sized	15	TRBV9	TRBJ1-4	NA	CASTRDHLGNEKLFF	TGTGCCAGCACCCGAGACCATTTGGGAAATGAAAAACTGTTTTTT
NA	12	TRBV20-1	TRBJ1-1	NA	CSAPTVGTEAFF	TGCAGTGCTCCGACTGTAGGCACTGAAGCTTTCTTT
NA	14	TRBV20-1	TRBJ1-1	NA	CSAEITGLNTEAFF	TGCAGTGCTGAAATCACAGGTCTGAACACTGAAGCTTTCTTT
NA	16	TRBV27	TRBJ2-7	NA	CASSSISGAVSYEQYF	TGTGCCAGCAGTTCAATATCCGGGGCAGTCTCCTACGAGCAGTACTTC
NA	13	TRBV30	TRBJ2-3	NA	CAGTGHSTDTQYF	TGTGCCGGGACGGGGCACAGCACAGATACGCAGTATTTT
NA	14	TRBV6-6	TRBJ1-6	TRBD1	CASVQGDQNSPLHF	TGTGCCAGCGTCCAGGGGGATCAGAATTCACCCCTCCACTTT
NA	12	TRBV20-1	TRBJ1-4	NA	CSARAGVEKLFF	TGCAGTGCTAGGGCAGGGGTTGAAAAACTGTTTTTT
NA	12	TRBV15	TRBJ2-5	TRBD2	CAASGIKETQYF	TGTGCCGCCAGCGGGATCAAAGAGACCCAGTACTTC
medium-sized	13	TRBV20-1	TRBJ2-1	TRBD2	CSAMSGRRNEQFF	TGCAGTGCTATGAGCGGGAGGAGGAATGAGCAGTTCTTC
few	14	TRBV4-1	TRBJ2-6	TRBD2	CASHSGTGANVLTF	TGCGCCAGCCATAGCGGGACTGGGGCCAACGTCCTGACTTTC
medium-sized	11	TRBV12-3/TRBV12-4	TRBJ2-7	NA	CASRNSREQYF	TGTGCCAGCAGGAACTCACGGGAGCAGTACTTC
NA	14	TRBV9	TRBJ2-7	TRBD2	CASSVAAGELEQYF	TGTGCCAGCAGCGTAGCAGCGGGAGAACTCGAGCAGTACTTC
few	15	TRBV12-3/TRBV12-4	TRBJ2-7	TRBD2	CASSSTSGLTYEQYF	TGTGCCAGCAGCTCCACTAGCGGCTTAACCTACGAGCAGTACTTC
NA	17	TRBV9	TRBJ2-3	TRBD1	CASSSSSGQGGIDTQYF	TGTGCCAGCAGCTCCAGTTCGGGACAGGGAGGGATAGATACGCAGTATTTT
NA	12	TRBV6-5	TRBJ2-4	NA	CASSSAKNIQYF	TGTGCCAGCAGTTCTGCCAAAAACATTCAGTACTTC
few	13	TRBV3-1	TRBJ1-1	TRBD1	CASSLGTGGSAFF	TGTGCCAGCAGCCTCGGGACAGGGGGCTCAGCTTTCTTT
NA	17	TRBV20-1	TRBJ2-7	NA	CSASPPRAALMAYEQYF	TGCAGTGCTAGCCCACCGAGGGCGGCGCTAATGGCCTACGAGCAGTACTTC
NA	13	TRBV20-1	TRBJ2-7	NA	CSATSSGANEQYF	TGCAGTGCTACTAGCTCGGGGGCTAACGAGCAGTACTTC
few	16	TRBV20-1	TRBJ2-1	TRBD2	CSVYQLAGESYNEQFF	TGCAGTGTTTACCAACTAGCGGGAGAGAGCTACAATGAGCAGTTCTTC
few	13	TRBV29-1	TRBJ2-3	TRBD1	CSVETGGGDTQYF	TGCAGCGTGGAAACAGGGGGCGGCGATACGCAGTATTTT
once	13	TRBV10-3	TRBJ1-2	NA	CAITDTQDYGYTF	TGTGCCATCACTGACACTCAGGACTATGGCTACACCTTC
NA	17	TRBV5-6	TRBJ1-1	NA	CASSYYQARGLNTEAFF	TGTGCCAGCAGTTACTACCAGGCCCGGGGATTGAACACTGAAGCTTTCTTT
NA	14	TRBV12-3/TRBV12-4	TRBJ2-1	NA	CASRKGSSYNEQFF	TGTGCCAGCAGGAAGGGGAGCTCCTACAATGAGCAGTTCTTC
NA	13	TRBV10-3	TRBJ1-4	TRBD1	CAISDSDRGKLFF	TGTGCCATCAGTGACTCAGACAGGGGAAAACTGTTTTTT
NA	16	TRBV20-1	TRBJ2-1	TRBD2	CSAGMGASGIYNEQFF	TGCAGTGCCGGCATGGGGGCTAGCGGGATCTACAATGAGCAGTTCTTC